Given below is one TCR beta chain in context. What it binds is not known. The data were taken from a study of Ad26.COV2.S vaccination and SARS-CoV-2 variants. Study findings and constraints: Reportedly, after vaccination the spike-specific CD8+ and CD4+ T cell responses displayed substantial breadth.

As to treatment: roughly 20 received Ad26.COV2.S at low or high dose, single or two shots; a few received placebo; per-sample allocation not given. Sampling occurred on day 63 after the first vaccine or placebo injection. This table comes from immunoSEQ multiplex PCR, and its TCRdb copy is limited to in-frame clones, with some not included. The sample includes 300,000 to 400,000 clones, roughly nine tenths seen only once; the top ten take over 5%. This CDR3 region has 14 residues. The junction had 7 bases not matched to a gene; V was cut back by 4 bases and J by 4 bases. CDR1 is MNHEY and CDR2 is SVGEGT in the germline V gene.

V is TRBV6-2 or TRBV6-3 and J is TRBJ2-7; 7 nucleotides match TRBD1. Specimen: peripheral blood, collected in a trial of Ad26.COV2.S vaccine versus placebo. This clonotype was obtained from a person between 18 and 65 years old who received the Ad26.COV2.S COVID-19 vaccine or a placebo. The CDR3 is CASSSGTVPYEQYV. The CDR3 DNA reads TGTGCCAGCAGTTCTGGGACAGTACCTTACGAGCAGTACGTC.